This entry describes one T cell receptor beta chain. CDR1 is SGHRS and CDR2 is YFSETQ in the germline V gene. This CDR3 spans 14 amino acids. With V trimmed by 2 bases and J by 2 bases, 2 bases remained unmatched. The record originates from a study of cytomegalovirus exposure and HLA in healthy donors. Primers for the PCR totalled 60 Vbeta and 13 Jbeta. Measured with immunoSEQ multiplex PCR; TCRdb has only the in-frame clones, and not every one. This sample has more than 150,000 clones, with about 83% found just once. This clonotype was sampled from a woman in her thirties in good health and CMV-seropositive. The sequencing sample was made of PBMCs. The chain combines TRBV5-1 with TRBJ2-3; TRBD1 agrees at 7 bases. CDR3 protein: CASSFGQVTDTQYF. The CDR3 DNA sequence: TGCGCCAGCAGCTTCGGACAGGTCACAGATACGCAGTATTTT.